This record covers a single T cell receptor beta chain. Its antigen is not known. This record comes from a study of identical twins. Points from the study as a whole: Models underpredicted monozygotic twin sharing of out-of-frame TCR alpha. Insertions were fewer in abundant cord blood beta clonotypes, whereas memory repertoires showed none of this pattern.

V was clipped by 5 bases and J by 2 bases; unmatched bases: 9. The length of the CDR3 is 15 residues. Germline loops: CDR1 SEHNR, CDR2 FQNEAQ (reference sequence). TCRdb used MiXCR to reprocess the 5' RACE reads, holding one entry per CDR3 protein. Of 540,000 or so distinct CDR3 sequences listed, approximately 20% are singletons. These data were also reused for a study on yellow fever vaccine responses in identical twins.

The TCR originated in a woman between 18 and 30 years old in good health. Sequencing was carried out using CD4+ T cells sorted from blood. This rearrangement joins TRBV7-9 to TRBJ2-7; 7 bases map to TRBD1. The CDR3 spells CASSHSRDSTYEQYF. As DNA, the CDR3 is TGTGCCAGCAGCCATTCCCGGGACAGCACCTACGAGCAGTACTTC. Together with reference TRBV7-9 and TRBJ2-7, the CDR3 gives the full variable domain: DTGVSQNPRHKITKRGQNVTFRCDPISEHNRLYWYRQTLGQGPEFLTYFQNEAQLEKSRLLSDRFSAERPKGSFSTLEIQRTEQGDSAMYLCASSHSRDSTYEQYFGPGTRLTVT.